What follows are 7 T cell receptor beta chains derived from one specimen sequenced in a study of CD8 T cells in ankylosing spondylitis. Each CDR3 protein is one row after TCRdb ran MiXCR on the 5' RACE reads. The sample carries approximately 220,000 distinct CDR3 sequences, approximately 24% recorded once. What was sequenced was blood, either unsorted or a sorted T cell fraction (not recorded which). The origin of the receptors is a male donor with ankylosing spondylitis or in good health (not recorded which).

The rearrangement links TRBV7-2 to TRBJ2-2; maybe TRBD1 (6 bases). The CDR3 is made up of 15 amino acids. Trimming pared 5 bases from V and 8 bases from J, leaving 18 bases between. In germline, CDR1 is SGHTA, CDR2 FQGNSA. This chain's CDR3 is CASSPRGTIWGELFF. CDR3 sequence (DNA): TGTGCCAGCAGCCCGAGGGGGACGATTTGGGGGGAGCTGTTTTTT.

This clonotype was seen many times. V is TRBV28 and J is TRBJ2-1; D call uncertain. Germline CDR1 MDHEN, CDR2 SYDVKM. Trimming cost V 7 bases and J 5 bases, with 12 bases left between them. The CDR3 sequence is 13 residues long. CDR3 sequence reads: CASIYEANNEQFF. CDR3 sequence (DNA): TGTGCCAGCATTTATGAGGCCAACAATGAGCAGTTCTTC.

This clonotype was seen more than once but under ten times. The chain carries TRBV20-1 and TRBJ1-2; a possible D gene is TRBD1 (5 bases). In germline, CDR1 is DFQATT, CDR2 SNEGSKA (reference sequence). V was clipped by 3 bases and J by 4 bases, with 24 bases between them. The CDR3 is made up of 17 amino acids. CDR3 nucleotides: TGCAGTGCTAGGCGCACGGGCGAGCAGGGAGTAGGCTATGGCTACACCTTC. Protein: CSARRTGEQGVGYGYTF.

This clonotype was seen many times. The chain carries TRBV12-3 or TRBV12-4 and TRBJ1-5; D possibly corresponds to TRBD1 (5 bases). Between the trimmed V and J ends, which lost 1 base and 7 bases, there was a span of 5 bases. The CDR3 is 12 amino acids. This CDR3 is CASSLGGQPQHF. Here the CDR3 DNA reads TGTGCCAGCAGTTTAGGGGGGCAGCCCCAGCATTTT.

This clonotype was counted ten times or more. The CDR3 protein is CASSQGWRFTDTQYF. The CDR3 DNA is TGCGCCAGCAGCCAAGGTTGGCGGTTCACAGATACGCAGTATTTT. This chain joins TRBV4-3 and TRBJ2-3; no definite D call. The germline CDR1 and CDR2 sequences are LGHNA and YSLEER. The CDR3 contains 15 residues. The V end lost 1 base, the J end lost 2 bases, and 10 bases lay between the germline ends.

This clonotype was detected many times. The V gene is TRBV2, the J gene TRBJ2-1; 13 bases agree with TRBD2. Germline-derived CDR1 and CDR2 are SNHLY and FYNNEI. V was clipped by 7 bases and J by 7 bases; unmatched bases: 13. The CDR3 extends over 17 amino acids. The CDR3 nucleotides read TGTGCCAGCATTCCCATCCCGGGACTAGCGGGGAAAAATGAGCAGTTCTTC. Its protein is CASIPIPGLAGKNEQFF. The entire variable domain, with the rest obtained from reference TRBV2 and TRBJ2-1, is as follows: EPEVTQTPSHQVTQMGQEVILRCVPISNHLYFYWYRQILGQKVEFLVSFYNNEISEKSEIFDDQFSVERPDGSNFTLKIRSTKLEDSAMYFCASIPIPGLAGKNEQFFGPGTRLTVL.

In its sample, this clonotype was seen many times. V and J are TRBV5-1 and TRBJ2-7; 8 positions agree with TRBD2. CDR1 is SGHRS and CDR2 is YFSETQ in the germline V gene. CDR3 length equals 16 residues. Trimming removed 0 bases from V and 3 bases from J; junction bases left unmatched: 8. CDR3 protein: CASSLAPTSGYYEQYF. As DNA, the CDR3 is TGCGCCAGCAGCTTGGCCCCTACTAGCGGATACTACGAGCAGTACTTC.